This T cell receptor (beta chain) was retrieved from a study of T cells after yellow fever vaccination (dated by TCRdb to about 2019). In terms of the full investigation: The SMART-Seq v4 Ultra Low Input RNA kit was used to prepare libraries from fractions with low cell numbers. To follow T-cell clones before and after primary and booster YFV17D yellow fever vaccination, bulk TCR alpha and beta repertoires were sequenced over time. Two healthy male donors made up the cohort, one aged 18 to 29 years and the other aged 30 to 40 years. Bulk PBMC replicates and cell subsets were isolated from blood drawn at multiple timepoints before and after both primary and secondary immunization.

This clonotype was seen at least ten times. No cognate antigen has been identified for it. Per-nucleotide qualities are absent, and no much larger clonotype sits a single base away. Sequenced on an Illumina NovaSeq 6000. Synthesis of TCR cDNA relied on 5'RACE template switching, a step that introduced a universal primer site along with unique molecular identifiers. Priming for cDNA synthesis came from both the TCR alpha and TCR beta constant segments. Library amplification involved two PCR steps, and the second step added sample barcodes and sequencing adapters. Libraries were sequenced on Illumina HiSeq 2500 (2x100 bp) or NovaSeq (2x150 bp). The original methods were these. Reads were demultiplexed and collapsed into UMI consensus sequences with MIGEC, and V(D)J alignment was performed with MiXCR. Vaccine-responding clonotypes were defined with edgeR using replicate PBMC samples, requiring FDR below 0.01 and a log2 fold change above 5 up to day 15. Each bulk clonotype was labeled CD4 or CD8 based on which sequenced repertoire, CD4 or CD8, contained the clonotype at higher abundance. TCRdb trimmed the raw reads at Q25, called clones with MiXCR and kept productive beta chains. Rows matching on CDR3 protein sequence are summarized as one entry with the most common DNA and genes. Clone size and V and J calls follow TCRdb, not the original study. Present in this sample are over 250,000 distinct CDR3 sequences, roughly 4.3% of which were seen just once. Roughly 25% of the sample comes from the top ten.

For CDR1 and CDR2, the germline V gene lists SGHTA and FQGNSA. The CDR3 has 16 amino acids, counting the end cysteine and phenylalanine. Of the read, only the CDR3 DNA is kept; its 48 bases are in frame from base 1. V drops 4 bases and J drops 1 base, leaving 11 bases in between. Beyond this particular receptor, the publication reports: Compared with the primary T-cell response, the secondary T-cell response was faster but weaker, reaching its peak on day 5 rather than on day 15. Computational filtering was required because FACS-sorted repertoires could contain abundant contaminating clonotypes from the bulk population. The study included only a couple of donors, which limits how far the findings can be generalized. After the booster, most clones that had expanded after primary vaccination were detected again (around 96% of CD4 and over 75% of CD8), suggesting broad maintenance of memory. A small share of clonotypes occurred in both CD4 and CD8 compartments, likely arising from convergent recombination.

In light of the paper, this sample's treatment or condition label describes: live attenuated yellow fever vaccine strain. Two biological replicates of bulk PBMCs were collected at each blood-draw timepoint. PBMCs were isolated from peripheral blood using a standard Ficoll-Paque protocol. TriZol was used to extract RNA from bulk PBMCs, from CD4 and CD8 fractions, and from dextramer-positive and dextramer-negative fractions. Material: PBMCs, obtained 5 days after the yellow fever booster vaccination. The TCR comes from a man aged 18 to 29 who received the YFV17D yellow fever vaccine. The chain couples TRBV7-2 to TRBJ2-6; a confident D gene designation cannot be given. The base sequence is TGTGCCAGCAGCTCCTTAAGAGCGTCTGGGGCCAACGTCCTGACTTTC. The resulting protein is CASSSLRASGANVLTF.